This passage covers 17 T cell receptor beta chains from one sample sequenced in a study of long-term antiretroviral therapy in people with HIV. The run of the v3.0 immunoSEQ assay was at survey level. The method was immunoSEQ multiplex PCR; TCRdb's version includes in-frame clones alone and lacks a portion of them. The sample shows 15,000 or so clones, more than 75% of them seen only once. Source: unsorted PBMCs, taken 0.7 years before starting antiretroviral therapy. Receptors originate from a man aged 45-60 years with HIV.

The CDR3 sequence is CASVRELAGGYNEQFF. CDR3 in DNA: TGTGCCAGCGTGAGGGAACTAGCGGGAGGCTACAATGAGCAGTTCTTC. The chain links TRBV2 to TRBJ2-1, with TRBD2 matching 12 bases. Germline CDR1 SNHLY, CDR2 FYNNEI. The CDR3 totals 16 residues. V lost 8 bases and J lost 3; bases outside the gene matches: 8.

The chain recombines TRBV28 with TRBJ2-5, with 7 nucleotides matching TRBD1. Germline trimming cut 6 bases from V and 2 bases from J; bases unmatched to any gene: 6. Germline assignment: CDR1 MDHEN and CDR2 SYDVKM. This CDR3 spans 14 amino acids. The CDR3 coding sequence is TGTGCCAGCAGACGGACAGGAGTACAAGAGACCCAGTACTTC. Its translation: CASRRTGVQETQYF. The whole variable domain, filled in from reference TRBV28 and TRBJ2-5, reads DVKVTQSSRYLVKRTGEKVFLECVQDMDHENMFWYRQDPGLGLRLIYFSYDVKMKEKGDIPEGYSVSREKKERFSLILESASTNQTSMYLCASRRTGVQETQYFGPGTRLLVL.

This clone appeared a single time. This chain connects TRBV7-3 to TRBJ2-3; no firm D call. V was cut by 5 bases and J by 0 bases, with 15 bases left in between. In germline, CDR1 is SGHTA, CDR2 FQGTGA. The CDR3 length is 16 residues. DNA for the CDR3: TGTGCCAGCAGCCAATCTAGGTCCTCTAGCACAGATACGCAGTATTTT. Amino acid sequence: CASSQSRSSSTDTQYF.

The chain is built from TRBV5-1 and TRBJ1-4, with D perhaps matching TRBD1 (5 bases). CDR3 size: 20 residues. V lost 2 bases, J lost 2 bases, and 25 bases lay in between. In germline, CDR1 is SGHRS, CDR2 YFSETQ. DNA for the CDR3: TGCGCCAGCAGCTTTCAGCCGGGACCCCTTGCCGTTCGGACTAATGAAAAACTGTTTTTT. Its translation: CASSFQPGPLAVRTNEKLFF.

The chain joins TRBV27 to TRBJ2-2, with D hard to call. Germline-derived CDR1 and CDR2 are MNHEY and SMNVEV (reference sequence). V lost 0 bases and J 6 bases, leaving 14 bases between the germline ends. This CDR3 region has 16 residues. CDR3 coding DNA: TGTGCCAGCAGTTTATCTCCAGCGTCGGTCCCCGGGGAGCTGTTTTTT. Amino acids: CASSLSPASVPGELFF.

This sequence joins TRBV6-5 and TRBJ2-5; perhaps TRBD1 as D (7 bases). Germline CDR1 and CDR2: MNHEY and SVGAGI. The CDR3 runs to 15 residues. V gave up 3 bases and J gave up 2 bases, with 13 bases separating them. This CDR3 is CASSYRRGQQETQYF. The DNA for the CDR3 is TGTGCCAGCAGTTATAGGAGGGGGCAGCAAGAGACCCAGTACTTC.

The chain combines TRBV9 with TRBJ2-7; D unclear. Germline-derived CDR1 and CDR2 are SGDLS and YYNGEE. CDR3 length equals 14 residues. Trimming left V 0 bases short and J 3 bases short, with 10 bases between. CDR3: CASSVGPLDYEQYF. The CDR3 DNA sequence: TGTGCCAGCAGCGTAGGCCCGCTGGACTACGAGCAGTACTTC.

V and J are TRBV25-1 and TRBJ2-5; D call uncertain. V lost 3 bases and J 5 bases, leaving 10 bases between the germline ends. Germline V gene sequence: CDR1 MGHDK, CDR2 SYGVNS. The CDR3 has 13 amino acids. In DNA form, the CDR3 reads TGTGCCAGCAGTGACGGATTCCGGGAGACCCAGTACTTC. Encoded protein: CASSDGFRETQYF.

This chain connects TRBV9 to TRBJ1-2; D is unclear. Between the trimmed V and J ends, which lost 0 bases and 1 base, there was a span of 4 bases. CDR3 length equals 13 residues. Germline V gene sequence: CDR1 SGDLS, CDR2 YYNGEE. CDR3 residues: CASSVGGNYGYTF. In DNA form, the CDR3 reads TGTGCCAGCAGCGTAGGTGGTAACTATGGCTACACCTTC. The entire variable domain, with the rest obtained from reference TRBV9 and TRBJ1-2, is as follows: DSGVTQTPKHLITATGQRVTLRCSPRSGDLSVYWYQQSLDQGLQFLIQYYNGEERAKGNILERFSAQQFPDLHSELNLSSLELGDSALYFCASSVGGNYGYTFGSGTRLTVV.

This chain joins TRBV5-1 and TRBJ1-5, with 7 bases identical to TRBD1. Germline V gene lookup returns CDR1 SGHRS and CDR2 YFSETQ. V was pared by 0 bases and J by 6 bases, with 0 bases of the junction left unmatched. The CDR3 runs to 13 residues. CDR3 amino acids: CASSLDRGQPQHF. The CDR3 nucleotides read TGCGCCAGCAGCTTGGACAGGGGTCAGCCCCAGCATTTT.

The J gene is TRBJ1-3, the V gene TRBV7-9, with D unresolved. CDR3 length equals 14 residues. Germline V gives CDR1 SEHNR, CDR2 FQNEAQ (reference sequence). V lost 3 bases, J lost 0 bases, and 6 bases lay in between. This CDR3 reads CASSLRDSGNTIYF. Here the CDR3 DNA reads TGTGCCAGCAGCTTGAGGGACTCTGGAAACACCATATATTTT.

The rearrangement uses TRBV5-1 and TRBJ2-7, with 8 positions matching TRBD1. CDR1 is SGHRS, CDR2 YFSETQ, per germline. This CDR3 is 14 amino acids long. V was pared by 4 bases and J by 2 bases, with 5 bases of the junction left unmatched. CDR3 nucleotides: TGCGCCAGCAGCCCGGGACAGGCAACCTACGAGCAGTACTTC. Its protein product is CASSPGQATYEQYF.

This clone was found once. The CDR3 DNA is TGTGCCAGCAGCTTAGAGGTTGGTTCAGGGGCCAACGTCCTGACTTTC. It is translated as CASSLEVGSGANVLTF. The gene calls are TRBV7-2 and TRBJ2-6; D call uncertain. The CDR3 extends over 16 amino acids. Germline V gene data show CDR1 as SGHTA and CDR2 as FQGNSA. Trimming stripped 1 base from V and 4 bases from J, with 11 bases between.

The chain links TRBV6-5 to TRBJ2-7, with 7 positions matching TRBD2. Trimming took 6 bases from V and 0 from J; bases not matched to a gene: 8. The CDR3 is 15 amino acids. In germline, CDR1 is MNHEY, CDR2 SVGAGI. CDR3 nucleotides: TGTGCCAGCAGGCTAGCGGATTGGGGCTCCTACGAGCAGTACTTC. Its protein is CASRLADWGSYEQYF.

The J gene is TRBJ1-1, the V gene TRBV4-3, with D unclear. The CDR3 extends over 14 amino acids. Trimming cost V 0 bases and J 9 bases, with 14 bases left between them. Germline assignment: CDR1 LGHNA and CDR2 YSLEER. The CDR3 bases are TGCGCCAGCAGCCAAGATAAAGGGCCGAGTCAAGCTTTCTTT. This translates into CASSQDKGPSQAFF.

This clone was seen only a few times. This sequence joins TRBV6-5 and TRBJ2-7; D unresolved. V lost 2 bases, J lost 7 bases, and 12 bases lay in between. The CDR3 loop spans 13 amino acids. CDR1 is MNHEY and CDR2 is SVGAGI in the germline V gene. CDR3 nucleotides: TGTGCCAGCAGTTACACGAACGTTAGGGAGCAGTACTTC. Encoded protein: CASSYTNVREQYF.

The chain carries TRBV9 and TRBJ2-2, with D uncertain. Germline V CDR1 and CDR2: SGDLS, YYNGEE. CDR3 length: 15 amino acids. V was clipped by 2 bases and J by 6 bases, with 14 bases between them. CDR3 sequence (DNA): TGTGCCAGCAGCGTGACACCGGGTGGCTCCGGGGAGCTGTTTTTT. Translation: CASSVTPGGSGELFF.